The clone carrying this T cell receptor beta chain came up once. The antigen is unknown. cDNA carried unique molecular identifiers, and a universal primer site was added by template switching. TCRdb independently ran MiXCR on the 5' RACE reads; one entry per CDR3 protein. The table lists fewer than 550,000 distinct CDR3 sequences, around 15% of them singletons. This CDR3 has 17 amino acids. Germline CDR1 LNHNV, CDR2 YYDKDF (reference sequence). Unmatched junction bases numbered 7, after V lost 1 base and J lost 1 base. These data come from a study of identical twins. Study-level points and caveats: When twins shared out-of-frame alpha sequences, those sequences had excess low generation probability. Analyses of zero insertions could, in part, be confounded by invariant MAIT and iNKT cells.

In addition, the sample was reused for a study of yellow fever vaccine responses in identical twins.

Sequencing was performed on CD4+ T cells sorted from blood. The TCR comes from a woman aged 18-35 years in good health. The chain employs TRBV15 and TRBJ2-1; 7 nucleotides line up with TRBD1. CDR3: CATSRGPDRDSYNEQFF. DNA of the CDR3: TGTGCCACCAGCAGAGGACCCGACAGGGATTCCTACAATGAGCAGTTCTTC.